Presented here are 29 T cell receptor beta chains from one specimen sequenced in a study of blood T cell repertoires in COVID-19. The data were produced by immunoSEQ multiplex PCR, yet TCRdb's version contains in-frame clones alone and is incomplete. The sample records a few hundred thousand clones, approximately 81% being singletons. The sequenced sample consisted of peripheral blood. All receptors derive from a woman aged 18-35 years with acute or convalescent COVID-19.

In DNA form, the CDR3 reads TGTGCCAGCAGCGCAGGCTATGGCTACACCTTC. Translating gives CASSAGYGYTF. V usage is TRBV9 and J usage is TRBJ1-2; no clear D. CDR3 length: 11 residues. Germline V lookup: CDR1 SGDLS, CDR2 YYNGEE. Trimming cost V 3 bases and J 4 bases, with 4 bases left between them.

This chain links TRBV15 with TRBJ2-5; the match to TRBD2 covers 8 bases. The V gene's germline CDR1 is LNHNV and CDR2 YYDKDF (reference sequence). Losses at the gene ends were 6 bases for V and 4 bases for J; bases not matched to a gene: 10. The CDR3 spans 15 residues. The CDR3 DNA reads TGTGCCACCAGTAGGGCGGGGGGAGCGGGAGAGACCCAGTACTTC. It translates to CATSRAGGAGETQYF.

This clone has just one count. V usage is TRBV9 and J usage is TRBJ1-3, with TRBD1 as a possible D gene (6 bases). Germline values: CDR1 SGDLS, CDR2 YYNGEE. The CDR3 consists of 17 residues. V lost 0 bases, J lost 2 bases, and 15 bases lay in between. CDR3 amino acids: CASSVGPGDGPGNTIYF. In DNA, the CDR3 is TGTGCCAGCAGCGTAGGACCAGGGGATGGCCCTGGAAACACCATATATTTT.

This chain links TRBV9 with TRBJ1-2, with D perhaps TRBD1 (6 bases). The CDR3 contains 16 residues. In germline, CDR1 is SGDLS, CDR2 YYNGEE. Between the trimmed V and J ends, which lost 4 bases and 4 bases, there was a span of 20 bases. The CDR3 DNA follows: TGTGCCAGCAGCAGTAGACGTGGGGGCTACGGCTATGGCTACACCTTC. It codes for CASSSRRGGYGYGYTF.

J is TRBJ2-3 and V is TRBV7-4, with D possibly being TRBD1 (6 bases). The V and J ends lost 9 bases and 5 bases respectively, with 12 bases between them. CDR1 SGHVT and CDR2 SQSDAQ come from the germline V gene. The CDR3 covers 12 residues. The CDR3 loop is CARNQQGDTQYF. CDR3 nucleotide sequence: TGTGCCAGGAACCAACAGGGAGATACGCAGTATTTT.

The chain carries TRBV4-1 and TRBJ1-1; no firm D call. Germline lookup yields CDR1 MGHRA and CDR2 YSYEKL. Trimming shortened V by 1 base and J by 0 bases, and 9 bases separated the two germline ends. The CDR3 consists of 15 residues. The CDR3 DNA is TGCGCCAGCAGCCAAGCCTCGACACTGAACACTGAAGCTTTCTTT. This translates into CASSQASTLNTEAFF.

This clone was counted between two and nine times. The rearrangement uses TRBV28 and TRBJ1-3; weak D call: TRBD1 (5 bases). CDR3 length: 17 amino acids. Germline CDR1 is MDHEN and CDR2 is SYDVKM. V was clipped by 5 bases and J by 0 bases, with 17 bases between them. CDR3 protein: CASSPPPGTLSGNTIYF. The CDR3 DNA is TGTGCCAGCAGTCCACCTCCGGGGACTCTCTCTGGAAACACCATATATTTT.

The chain recombines TRBV2 with TRBJ1-5; maybe TRBD1 (6 bases). The CDR3 length is 17 residues. Trimming cost V 6 bases and J 5 bases, with 23 bases left between them. CDR1 and CDR2 (germline): SNHLY, FYNNEI. The CDR3 DNA reads TGTGCCAGCAGCGAGGGGGTTTTGGGGAGACTCGATCAGCCCCAGCATTTT. It yields the protein CASSEGVLGRLDQPQHF. Using reference TRBV2 and TRBJ1-5 for the parts outside the CDR3, the full variable domain is EPEVTQTPSHQVTQMGQEVILRCVPISNHLYFYWYRQILGQKVEFLVSFYNNEISEKSEIFDDQFSVERPDGSNFTLKIRSTKLEDSAMYFCASSEGVLGRLDQPQHFGDGTRLSIL.

The gene calls are TRBV5-1 and TRBJ2-7; D perhaps matches TRBD1 (5 bases). The CDR3 length is 19 residues. The V end was cut by 0 bases, the J end by 0 bases, with 22 bases between. In germline, CDR1 is SGHRS, CDR2 YFSETQ. This chain's CDR3 is CASSLESFFGRASSYEQYF. CDR3 DNA sequence: TGCGCCAGCAGCTTGGAATCTTTCTTTGGCAGGGCCAGCTCCTACGAGCAGTACTTC.

The chain employs TRBV30 and TRBJ1-4; no definite D call. Germline CDR1 GTSNPN, CDR2 SVGIG (reference sequence). V shed 1 base and J shed 0 bases, with 6 bases lying between them. The CDR3 sequence is 14 residues long. The CDR3: CAWSGEATNEKLFF. CDR3 DNA: TGTGCCTGGAGTGGTGAGGCAACTAATGAAAAACTGTTTTTT. The full variable domain, its missing parts supplied by reference TRBV30 and TRBJ1-4, is SQTIHQWPATLVQPVGSPLSLECTVEGTSNPNLYWYRQAAGRGLQLLFYSVGIGQISSEVPQNLSASRPQDRQFILSSKKLLLSDSGFYLCAWSGEATNEKLFFGSGTQLSVL.

CDR3 in DNA: TGTGCCAGCAGTCTTTTGGATCCACGGAGGGTGGGCAATCAGCCCCAGCATTTT. It encodes CASSLLDPRRVGNQPQHF. The chain couples TRBV27 to TRBJ1-5; D remains unclear. Trimming took 5 bases from V and 2 from J, leaving 22 bases between them. The CDR3 is 18 amino acids. In germline, CDR1 is MNHEY, CDR2 SMNVEV (reference sequence).

The genes are TRBV5-4 and TRBJ2-1, with 14 nucleotides matching TRBD2. J lost 1 base, V lost 4 bases, and 7 bases had no gene match. The V gene's germline CDR1 is SGHNT and CDR2 YYREEE (reference sequence). The CDR3 length is 18 residues. CDR3 coding DNA: TGTGCCAGCAGCGCCGGACTAGCGGGAGGAATTTCCTACAATGAGCAGTTCTTC. Protein product: CASSAGLAGGISYNEQFF.

The chain couples TRBV9 to TRBJ1-1; maybe TRBD1 (5 bases). Germline loops: CDR1 SGDLS, CDR2 YYNGEE. The CDR3 length is 16 residues. The V and J ends lost 3 bases and 1 base respectively, with 16 bases between them. CDR3 sequence reads: CASSAHGRQTNTEAFF. The DNA of the CDR3 is TGTGCCAGCAGCGCTCACGGGAGACAGACGAACACTGAAGCTTTCTTT. Based on the CDR3 plus reference TRBV9 and TRBJ1-1, the full variable domain is DSGVTQTPKHLITATGQRVTLRCSPRSGDLSVYWYQQSLDQGLQFLIQYYNGEERAKGNILERFSAQQFPDLHSELNLSSLELGDSALYFCASSAHGRQTNTEAFFGQGTRLTVV.

The chain is built from TRBV19 and TRBJ2-5; 10 nucleotides match TRBD2. Germline-derived CDR1 and CDR2 are LNHDA and SQIVND (reference sequence). This CDR3 is built from 15 residues. The V gene end was trimmed by 2 bases and the J gene end by 4 bases; junction bases not matched to a gene: 4. CDR3 amino acids: CASSIRLAGAETQYF. The CDR3 nucleotides read TGTGCCAGTAGTATAAGGCTAGCGGGAGCAGAGACCCAGTACTTC. The variable domain in full, with the rest retrieved from reference TRBV19 and TRBJ2-5, is DGGITQSPKYLFRKEGQNVTLSCEQNLNHDAMYWYRQDPGQGLRLIYYSQIVNDFQKGDIAEGYSVSREKKESFPLTVTSAQKNPTAFYLCASSIRLAGAETQYFGPGTRLLVL.

The rearrangement uses TRBV27 and TRBJ2-2; the D gene is possibly TRBD1 (6 bases). The CDR3 has 17 residues. Between the trimmed V and J ends, which lost 7 bases and 0 bases, there was a span of 18 bases. Germline V gene lookup returns CDR1 MNHEY and CDR2 SMNVEV (reference sequence). The CDR3, as DNA: TGTGCCAGCACCTTCCGGACAGCGTACGCGAACACCGGGGAGCTGTTTTTT. Amino acid sequence: CASTFRTAYANTGELFF.

The V call is TRBV7-2, the J call TRBJ1-1; D is uncertain. The CDR3 is 16 residues long. The germline V gene encodes CDR1 SGHTA and CDR2 FQGNSA. V shed 5 bases and J shed 0 bases, with 16 bases lying between them. In DNA, the CDR3 is TGTGCCAGCAGCCCCCTGAGAGGGAAACTGAACACTGAAGCTTTCTTT. This translates into CASSPLRGKLNTEAFF. Filled out from reference TRBV7-2 and TRBJ1-1, the complete variable domain reads GAGVSQSPSNKVTEKGKDVELRCDPISGHTALYWYRQSLGQGLEFLIYFQGNSAPDKSGLPSDRFSAERTGGSVSTLTIQRTQQEDSAVYLCASSPLRGKLNTEAFFGQGTRLTVV.

This rearrangement joins TRBV2 to TRBJ1-2, with D maybe TRBD1 (6 bases). The CDR3 contains 12 residues. V shed 6 bases and J shed 5 bases, with 10 bases lying between them. Germline V gene sequence: CDR1 SNHLY, CDR2 FYNNEI. CDR3 DNA sequence: TGTGCCAGCAGGGGGGACAAGTATGGCTACACCTTC. Amino acid sequence: CASRGDKYGYTF.

The CDR3 DNA follows: TGTGCCAGCAGTTACACCTTTTGGGGGGGGACCTACGAGCAGTACTTC. Protein sequence: CASSYTFWGGTYEQYF. J is TRBJ2-7 and V is TRBV6-2 or TRBV6-3, with 7 bases identical to TRBD2. V shed 2 bases and J 2 bases; nucleotides not matched to a gene: 9. This CDR3 has 16 residues. Germline values: CDR1 MNHEY, CDR2 SVGEGT.

A single count supports this clone. The chain has TRBV27 and TRBJ2-3; possibly TRBD2 for D (6 bases). This CDR3 spans 12 amino acids. Germline loops: CDR1 MNHEY, CDR2 SMNVEV (reference sequence). V lost 4 bases and J lost 4, with 6 bases in between. CDR3 loop: CASSWRADTQYF. In nucleotides, the CDR3 is TGTGCCAGCAGTTGGAGGGCAGATACGCAGTATTTT.

This chain joins TRBV2 and TRBJ1-3; 8 bases align to TRBD1. Germline CDR1 SNHLY, CDR2 FYNNEI. The V and J ends lost 3 bases and 3 bases, in that order; junction bases with no gene match: 7. The CDR3 sequence is 16 residues long. The CDR3 loop is CASSDRGRGGGNTIYF. The CDR3 DNA sequence: TGTGCCAGCAGTGACAGGGGGCGAGGAGGTGGAAACACCATATATTTT. The whole variable domain, filled in from reference TRBV2 and TRBJ1-3, reads EPEVTQTPSHQVTQMGQEVILRCVPISNHLYFYWYRQILGQKVEFLVSFYNNEISEKSEIFDDQFSVERPDGSNFTLKIRSTKLEDSAMYFCASSDRGRGGGNTIYFGEGSWLTVV.

The genes are TRBV6-6 and TRBJ2-3, with TRBD2 as a possible D gene (5 bases). The germline V and J ends were trimmed by 6 bases and 4 bases, with 17 bases remaining between them. The CDR3 sequence is 15 residues long. The V gene's germline CDR1 is MNHNY and CDR2 SVGAGI (reference sequence). CDR3: CASRVSESRADTQYF. DNA for the CDR3: TGTGCCAGCAGAGTTAGCGAGAGTAGGGCAGATACGCAGTATTTT.

The CDR3 region has the DNA TGCGCCAGCAGCCAAGCCCACGGGGGTAGCGACTCCTACGAGCAGTACTTC. Translated, it gives CASSQAHGGSDSYEQYF. This sequence joins TRBV4-1 and TRBJ2-7; weak D call: TRBD2 (6 bases). The CDR3 has 17 amino acids. With 1 base removed from V and 0 bases from J, the gap between germline ends came to 16 bases. Germline CDR1 is MGHRA and CDR2 is YSYEKL.

The sample holds a few counts of this clone. The V call is TRBV13, the J call TRBJ2-5; 9 nucleotides agree with TRBD2. Looked up from germline, CDR1 is PRHDT and CDR2 is FYEKMQ (reference sequence). CDR3 size: 14 residues. V lost 7 bases and J lost 4; bases outside the gene matches: 7. The CDR3 DNA follows: TGTGCCAGCAAGGGCGGGAGGGCCGCAGAGACCCAGTACTTC. Amino acid sequence: CASKGGRAAETQYF.

The V call is TRBV10-3, the J call TRBJ1-3, with 7 bases identical to TRBD1. Per the germline V gene, CDR1 is ENHRY and CDR2 is SYGVKD. The CDR3 consists of 17 residues. After removal of 5 bases from V and 0 bases from J, the junction contained 10 bases not matched to a gene. The CDR3 reads CAISKTGTTTSGNTIYF. CDR3 DNA sequence: TGTGCCATCAGTAAGACAGGGACAACGACCTCTGGAAACACCATATATTTT.

The chain combines TRBV12-5 with TRBJ1-5, with 7 bases aligning to TRBD1. The CDR3 sequence is 14 residues long. After removal of 6 bases from V and 7 bases from J, the junction contained 9 bases not matched to a gene. Germline CDR1 LGHNT, CDR2 FRNRAP. The CDR3 reads CASGLDRVGQPQHF. The CDR3 bases are TGTGCTAGTGGACTTGACAGGGTCGGGCAGCCCCAGCATTTT. Looking up the rest from reference TRBV12-5 and TRBJ1-5 gives the full variable domain: DARVTQTPRHKVTEMGQEVTMRCQPILGHNTVFWYRQTMMQGLELLAYFRNRAPLDDSGMPKDRFSAEMPDATLATLKIQPSEPRDSAVYFCASGLDRVGQPQHFGDGTRLSIL.

This clone occurred a few times. The V call is TRBV28, the J call TRBJ1-1; the D gene is possibly TRBD1 (5 bases). V was shortened by 4 bases and J by 5 bases, with 14 bases between the two germline ends. The CDR3 totals 14 residues. CDR1 and CDR2 from the germline V gene are MDHEN and SYDVKM. DNA for the CDR3: TGTGCCAGCAGTTCCGGGGGGTTATGGACTGAAGCTTTCTTT. Translating gives CASSSGGLWTEAFF.

This clone appeared once. The rearrangement joins TRBV28 to TRBJ2-5; the D gene is possibly TRBD1 (6 bases). The CDR3 spans 15 residues. CDR1 MDHEN and CDR2 SYDVKM come from the germline V gene. V shed 4 bases and J shed 5 bases, with 17 bases lying between them. CDR3 protein: CASSSPPAGDETQYF. CDR3 DNA sequence: TGTGCCAGCAGTTCCCCCCCCGCAGGGGACGAGACCCAGTACTTC. The whole variable domain, remainder taken from reference TRBV28 and TRBJ2-5, is DVKVTQSSRYLVKRTGEKVFLECVQDMDHENMFWYRQDPGLGLRLIYFSYDVKMKEKGDIPEGYSVSREKKERFSLILESASTNQTSMYLCASSSPPAGDETQYFGPGTRLLVL.

The J gene is TRBJ1-4, the V gene TRBV7-2; 7 nucleotides line up with TRBD1. This CDR3 contains 15 residues. Germline CDR1 and CDR2: SGHTA and FQGNSA. With 5 bases clipped from V and 5 bases from J, the junction kept 8 bases outside the gene matches. The CDR3 protein is CASSSRQGANEKLFF. CDR3 DNA: TGTGCCAGCAGCAGCCGACAGGGCGCCAATGAAAAACTGTTTTTT. The full variable domain, completed using reference TRBV7-2 and TRBJ1-4, is GAGVSQSPSNKVTEKGKDVELRCDPISGHTALYWYRQSLGQGLEFLIYFQGNSAPDKSGLPSDRFSAERTGGSVSTLTIQRTQQEDSAVYLCASSSRQGANEKLFFGSGTQLSVL.

The chain combines TRBV19 with TRBJ2-1; 10 nucleotides agree with TRBD2. With 8 bases clipped from V and 10 bases from J, the junction kept 8 bases outside the gene matches. The CDR3 spans 13 residues. Germline values: CDR1 LNHDA, CDR2 SQIVND (reference sequence). CDR3 in amino acids: CASGLAGAREQFF. For the CDR3, the DNA is TGTGCCAGTGGGCTAGCGGGAGCTCGCGAGCAGTTCTTC.